A selection of T cell receptor beta chains follows, all from one sample in a study of graft-versus-host responses after intestinal transplantation. Assay used: immunoSEQ multiplex PCR; TCRdb lists only in-frame clones, some missing. Counted here are 15,000 to 20,000 clones, 35% to 40% occurring once; the ten biggest clones make up roughly 2%. Here the sequenced sample was alloreactive CD4+ T cells from a mixed lymphocyte reaction culture, taken before transplantation. The receptors here all came from a human patient who was an organ donor for intestinal transplantation. Each CDR3 is given with its conserved first and last residue. Fields, in order: V gene, J gene, clone size, D gene, CDR3 DNA, CDR3 protein. D genes are given only for firm matches. Not every row has a clone size; where given, it reads once, few, many or a size class.

V gene: TRBV30
J gene: TRBJ2-5
clone size: -
D gene: -
CDR3 DNA: TGTGCCTGGAGCAGCCAAACAGGACCCCAAGAGACCCAGTACTTC
CDR3 protein: CAWSSQTGPQETQYF

V gene: TRBV13
J gene: TRBJ2-5
clone size: once
D gene: -
CDR3 DNA: TGTGCCAGCAGCTTAGAAAGGTTTCAGGACCAAGAGACCCAGTACTTC
CDR3 protein: CASSLERFQDQETQYF

V gene: TRBV5-1
J gene: TRBJ2-7
clone size: few
D gene: -
CDR3 DNA: TGCGCCAGCAGCTTGGATGGGACAAGTTCCTACGAGCAGTACTTC
CDR3 protein: CASSLDGTSSYEQYF

V gene: TRBV4-2
J gene: TRBJ2-7
clone size: -
D gene: TRBD2
CDR3 DNA: TGTGCCAGCAGCCAAGTCAGCGGGAGGGCCCACGAGCAGTACTTC
CDR3 protein: CASSQVSGRAHEQYF

V gene: TRBV9
J gene: TRBJ2-3
clone size: once
D gene: TRBD2
CDR3 DNA: TGTGCCAGCAGCGTAGTTGGGCGGGAGCCCTTCACAGATACGCAGTATTTT
CDR3 protein: CASSVVGREPFTDTQYF

V gene: TRBV28
J gene: TRBJ2-7
clone size: few
D gene: -
CDR3 DNA: TGTGCCAGTCTCGGTAGCTCGGGCCGGGACGAGCAGTACTTC
CDR3 protein: CASLGSSGRDEQYF

V gene: TRBV5-4
J gene: TRBJ2-3
clone size: -
D gene: TRBD2
CDR3 DNA: TGTGCCAGCAGCTGGGGACTAGCGGGATACACAGATACGCAGTATTTT
CDR3 protein: CASSWGLAGYTDTQYF

V gene: TRBV7-8
J gene: TRBJ2-3
clone size: few
D gene: TRBD2
CDR3 DNA: TGTGCCAGCAGCAACCGACTAGCGGGAGACCTCCCAGATACGCAGTATTTT
CDR3 protein: CASSNRLAGDLPDTQYF

V gene: TRBV6-5
J gene: TRBJ2-7
clone size: -
D gene: -
CDR3 DNA: TGTGCCAGCAGGTCCGCACTAGCCCGCAGGAACGAGCAGTACTTC
CDR3 protein: CASRSALARRNEQYF

V gene: TRBV19
J gene: TRBJ2-5
clone size: -
D gene: TRBD2
CDR3 DNA: TGTGCCACCCGGGGGGTACCAGAGACCCAGTACTTC
CDR3 protein: CATRGVPETQYF

V gene: TRBV5-1
J gene: TRBJ2-7
clone size: -
D gene: -
CDR3 DNA: TGCGCCAGCAGCGGGAAGAGTTTAGGTGGCTACGAGCAGTACTTC
CDR3 protein: CASSGKSLGGYEQYF

V gene: TRBV29-1
J gene: TRBJ2-3
clone size: few
D gene: TRBD2
CDR3 DNA: TGCAGCGTTGGCCAGGGTGCCGGGACTAGCGGAACAGATACGCAGTATTTT
CDR3 protein: CSVGQGAGTSGTDTQYF

V gene: TRBV25-1
J gene: TRBJ2-1
clone size: few
D gene: -
CDR3 DNA: TGTGCCAGCAGTGAACTGATTACGCCTGTGTTCTTC
CDR3 protein: CASSELITPVFF

V gene: TRBV5-1
J gene: TRBJ1-3
clone size: medium-sized
D gene: TRBD1
CDR3 DNA: TGCGCCAGCAGCCCGAGGACAGGGACGATCTCTGGAAACACCATATATTTT
CDR3 protein: CASSPRTGTISGNTIYF

V gene: TRBV5-7
J gene: TRBJ2-7
clone size: -
D gene: TRBD2
CDR3 DNA: TGTGCCAGCAGCGATAAAGCGGGAGGATCTTCCGAGCAGTACTTC
CDR3 protein: CASSDKAGGSSEQYF

V gene: TRBV7-2
J gene: TRBJ2-7
clone size: once
D gene: -
CDR3 DNA: TGTGCCAGCAGCCTAGGGCCAGGTTCCTCCTACGAGCAGTACTTC
CDR3 protein: CASSLGPGSSYEQYF

V gene: TRBV7-6
J gene: TRBJ1-2
clone size: few
D gene: TRBD1
CDR3 DNA: TGTGCCAGCAGCTTGGGACCCGGGGAGGGGGCTTATGGCTACACCTTC
CDR3 protein: CASSLGPGEGAYGYTF

V gene: TRBV6-6
J gene: TRBJ2-7
clone size: few
D gene: TRBD1
CDR3 DNA: TGTGCCAGCAGTCAATGGACAGGGGACTACGAGCAGTACTTC
CDR3 protein: CASSQWTGDYEQYF

V gene: TRBV6-6
J gene: TRBJ1-1
clone size: -
D gene: -
CDR3 DNA: TGTGCCAGCAGTTACTCCGGGACCTCCAACACTGAAGCTTTCTTT
CDR3 protein: CASSYSGTSNTEAFF

V gene: TRBV15
J gene: TRBJ1-4
clone size: few
D gene: -
CDR3 DNA: TGTGCCACCAGCAGAGATCAGGGTGCGACTAATGAAAAACTGTTTTTT
CDR3 protein: CATSRDQGATNEKLFF

V gene: TRBV7-8
J gene: TRBJ1-4
clone size: -
D gene: -
CDR3 DNA: TGTGCCAGCAGCTTAATTGGGCAGGGGCGAGAAAAACTGTTTTTT
CDR3 protein: CASSLIGQGREKLFF

V gene: TRBV6-5
J gene: TRBJ1-5
clone size: -
D gene: -
CDR3 DNA: TGTGCCAGCAGTGAATCTCTATCCCCTCAGCCCCAGCATTTT
CDR3 protein: CASSESLSPQPQHF

V gene: TRBV5-1
J gene: TRBJ2-1
clone size: few
D gene: -
CDR3 DNA: TGCGCCAGCAGCTTGAGGGGGGGATTGAGCTCCTACAATGAGCAGTTCTTC
CDR3 protein: CASSLRGGLSSYNEQFF

V gene: TRBV18
J gene: TRBJ2-2
clone size: -
D gene: -
CDR3 DNA: TGTGCCAGCTCACCACTTGGGGGGAGCACCGGGGAGCTGTTTTTT
CDR3 protein: CASSPLGGSTGELFF

V gene: TRBV5-1
J gene: TRBJ2-5
clone size: -
D gene: TRBD2
CDR3 DNA: TGCGCCAGCAGGGCTAGCGGGAGGGCCGATTTTGAGACCCAGTACTTC
CDR3 protein: CASRASGRADFETQYF

V gene: TRBV2
J gene: TRBJ1-2
clone size: -
D gene: -
CDR3 DNA: TGTGCCAGCAGTGAATACTATGGCTACACCTTC
CDR3 protein: CASSEYYGYTF

V gene: TRBV9
J gene: TRBJ2-3
clone size: -
D gene: TRBD2
CDR3 DNA: TGTGCCAGCAGCGTACCGGGACTAGCGGGAGTAAGTACGCAGTATTTT
CDR3 protein: CASSVPGLAGVSTQYF

V gene: TRBV27
J gene: TRBJ1-5
clone size: -
D gene: -
CDR3 DNA: TGTGCCAGCAGTTCGAGGGGGTTTGGCAATCAGCCCCAGCATTTT
CDR3 protein: CASSSRGFGNQPQHF

V gene: TRBV5-1
J gene: TRBJ2-3
clone size: -
D gene: -
CDR3 DNA: TGCGCCAGCAGCTTGGTAGCAGATACGCAGTATTTT
CDR3 protein: CASSLVADTQYF

V gene: TRBV18
J gene: TRBJ2-7
clone size: -
D gene: TRBD1
CDR3 DNA: TGTGCCAGCTCTCCCACCGGGACAGGGACTCGGGAGCAGTACTTC
CDR3 protein: CASSPTGTGTREQYF

V gene: TRBV27
J gene: TRBJ2-2
clone size: -
D gene: -
CDR3 DNA: TGTGCCAGCAGTGACGCTCGGACAGTCACCGGGGAGCTGTTTTTT
CDR3 protein: CASSDARTVTGELFF

V gene: TRBV5-1
J gene: TRBJ2-7
clone size: -
D gene: -
CDR3 DNA: TGCGCCAGCAGCTTGGCCAATTGGGACGAGCAGTACTTC
CDR3 protein: CASSLANWDEQYF

V gene: TRBV10-3
J gene: TRBJ2-1
clone size: -
D gene: TRBD2
CDR3 DNA: TGTGCCATCAGTGAGACACGAGCGGGAGCCTACAATGAGCAGTTCTTC
CDR3 protein: CAISETRAGAYNEQFF

V gene: TRBV10-3
J gene: TRBJ2-7
clone size: few
D gene: -
CDR3 DNA: TGTGCCACTGAACCGGGACCGCCCGAGAACTACGAGCAGTACTTC
CDR3 protein: CATEPGPPENYEQYF

V gene: TRBV18
J gene: TRBJ2-6
clone size: -
D gene: -
CDR3 DNA: TGTGCCAGCTCACCTCAAGTCTCTGGGGCCAACGTCCTGACTTTC
CDR3 protein: CASSPQVSGANVLTF

V gene: TRBV12-5
J gene: TRBJ1-5
clone size: few
D gene: -
CDR3 DNA: TGTGCTAGTGGACAATTGGATCAGCCCCAGCATTTT
CDR3 protein: CASGQLDQPQHF

V gene: TRBV7-2
J gene: TRBJ2-3
clone size: few
D gene: -
CDR3 DNA: TGTGCCAGCAGCTTCAGTGCTAGCACAGATACGCAGTATTTT
CDR3 protein: CASSFSASTDTQYF

V gene: TRBV6-1
J gene: TRBJ1-2
clone size: few
D gene: -
CDR3 DNA: TGTGCCAGCAGTCGTGGGGGAGGGCTGTATGGCTACACCTTC
CDR3 protein: CASSRGGGLYGYTF

V gene: TRBV7-9
J gene: TRBJ1-1
clone size: -
D gene: -
CDR3 DNA: TGTGCCAGCAGCCCAAGTATCTCGAACACTGAAGCTTTCTTT
CDR3 protein: CASSPSISNTEAFF

V gene: TRBV2
J gene: TRBJ2-5
clone size: -
D gene: TRBD1
CDR3 DNA: TGTGCCAGCGGACAGGGGGCGATGGGGACCCAGTACTTC
CDR3 protein: CASGQGAMGTQYF

V gene: TRBV6-5
J gene: TRBJ2-3
clone size: few
D gene: -
CDR3 DNA: TGTGCCAGCAGTTACTCTAGCAGCACAGATACGCAGTATTTT
CDR3 protein: CASSYSSSTDTQYF

V gene: TRBV11-2
J gene: TRBJ2-2
clone size: -
D gene: TRBD2
CDR3 DNA: TGTGCCAGCAGCTTAGCGGGGGGAGCCGGGGAGCTGTTTTTT
CDR3 protein: CASSLAGGAGELFF

V gene: TRBV6-1
J gene: TRBJ1-1
clone size: few
D gene: -
CDR3 DNA: TGTGCCAGCAGCCTAGGGCTCCGAGGCACTGAAGCTTTCTTT
CDR3 protein: CASSLGLRGTEAFF

V gene: TRBV7-2
J gene: TRBJ2-1
clone size: -
D gene: -
CDR3 DNA: TGTGCCAGCAGCTCCCCCCCTAGCCGCAATGAGCAGTTCTTC
CDR3 protein: CASSSPPSRNEQFF

V gene: TRBV5-8
J gene: TRBJ2-7
clone size: -
D gene: -
CDR3 DNA: TGTGCCAGCAGCCCCGCCTCATACCGGACTTTCTACGAGCAGTACTTC
CDR3 protein: CASSPASYRTFYEQYF

V gene: TRBV6-5
J gene: TRBJ1-1
clone size: -
D gene: -
CDR3 DNA: TGTGCCAGCAGTCCTATCGGGCCCCACACTGAAGCTTTCTTT
CDR3 protein: CASSPIGPHTEAFF

V gene: TRBV4-3
J gene: TRBJ1-2
clone size: -
D gene: -
CDR3 DNA: TGCGCCAGCAGCCAGGACACTAACTATGGCTACACCTTC
CDR3 protein: CASSQDTNYGYTF

V gene: TRBV6-6
J gene: TRBJ1-1
clone size: medium-sized
D gene: -
CDR3 DNA: TGTGCCAGCAGACCGAGGGAAGCTTTCTTT
CDR3 protein: CASRPREAFF

V gene: TRBV6-4
J gene: TRBJ1-5
clone size: medium-sized
D gene: -
CDR3 DNA: TGTGCCAGCAGTGTCCCCTTTAGACAGGTAGGAAGTCAGCCCCAGCATTTT
CDR3 protein: CASSVPFRQVGSQPQHF

V gene: TRBV5-6
J gene: TRBJ1-5
clone size: -
D gene: TRBD1
CDR3 DNA: TGTGCCAGCAGCTTATTGACAGGGCTCGGGAATCAGCCCCAGCATTTT
CDR3 protein: CASSLLTGLGNQPQHF

V gene: TRBV9
J gene: TRBJ2-7
clone size: -
D gene: -
CDR3 DNA: TGTGCCAGCAGCGTAGCTGGTGGCGGGTTCCCCTACGAGCAGTACTTC
CDR3 protein: CASSVAGGGFPYEQYF

V gene: TRBV9
J gene: TRBJ2-3
clone size: few
D gene: -
CDR3 DNA: TGTGCCAGCAGCGTAGGGGGGGCAGGGGATACGCAGTATTTT
CDR3 protein: CASSVGGAGDTQYF

V gene: TRBV10-1
J gene: TRBJ2-5
clone size: -
D gene: -
CDR3 DNA: TGCGCCAGCAGTGATCCTGGAGAGACCCAGTACTTC
CDR3 protein: CASSDPGETQYF

V gene: TRBV7-3
J gene: TRBJ1-1
clone size: many
D gene: -
CDR3 DNA: TGTGCCAGCAGCTTTTCGGTGAACACTGAAGCTTTCTTT
CDR3 protein: CASSFSVNTEAFF

V gene: TRBV4-1
J gene: TRBJ2-7
clone size: -
D gene: -
CDR3 DNA: TGCGCCAGCAGCCCCCTAGCGCAACTCTACGAGCAGTACTTC
CDR3 protein: CASSPLAQLYEQYF